This T cell receptor (beta chain) was recovered during a study of CD8 T cells in Susac syndrome. RNA, at roughly 0.45 to 1 ug, was reverse transcribed with random hexamers. TCRdb itself ran the immunoSEQ multiplex PCR reads through MiXCR, one entry per CDR3 protein. Among approximately 230,000 distinct CDR3 sequences, just under 95% were seen once, and the ten largest hold about 0.07%. Relapsing-remitting disease, either stable or active, was present in the treatment-naive patients who were the multiple sclerosis controls. In contrast to the negatively isolated CD8+ and CD4+ T cells, TEMRA cells were FACS-enriched. Per the germline V gene, CDR1 is LGHDT and CDR2 is YNNKEL (reference sequence). CDR3 length: 15 amino acids. J was trimmed by 10 bases and V by 1 base; bases with no gene match: 5.

This chain connects TRBV3-1 to TRBJ2-1; 12 positions agree with TRBD2. The receptor's source is a human donor with multiple sclerosis. The source material was CD4+ T cells from PBMCs. The CDR3 protein is CASSQGTSGIGEQFF. In DNA, the CDR3 is TGTGCCAGCAGCCAAGGGACTAGCGGGATTGGAGAGCAGTTCTTC.